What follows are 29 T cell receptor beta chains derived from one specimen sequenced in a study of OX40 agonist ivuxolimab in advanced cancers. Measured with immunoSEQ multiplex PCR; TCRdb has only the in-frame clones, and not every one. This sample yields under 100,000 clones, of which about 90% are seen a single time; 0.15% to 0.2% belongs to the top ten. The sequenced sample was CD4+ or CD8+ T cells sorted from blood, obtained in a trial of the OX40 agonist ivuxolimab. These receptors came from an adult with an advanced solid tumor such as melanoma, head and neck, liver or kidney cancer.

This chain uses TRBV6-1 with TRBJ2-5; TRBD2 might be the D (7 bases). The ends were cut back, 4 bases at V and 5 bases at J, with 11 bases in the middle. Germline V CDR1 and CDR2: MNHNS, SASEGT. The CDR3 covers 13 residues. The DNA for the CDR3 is TGTGCCAGCAGTGGAGGGGGGGTCGAGACCCAGTACTTC. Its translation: CASSGGGVETQYF.

This CDR3 reads CASTLGMGGHTGELFF. In nucleotides, the CDR3 is TGTGCCAGCACCCTGGGGATGGGGGGGCACACCGGGGAGCTGTTTTTT. The chain couples TRBV11-2 to TRBJ2-2; D may be TRBD2 (7 bases). The germline V gene has CDR1 SGHAT and CDR2 FQNNGV. The CDR3 spans 16 residues. V dropped 7 bases and J dropped 3 bases, with 18 bases sitting between them.

CDR3 sequence (DNA): TGTGCCATCAGTGGACGGGACAGGGCTAACACTGAAGCTTTCTTT. It is translated as CAISGRDRANTEAFF. The genes are TRBV10-3 and TRBJ1-1; 9 nucleotides match TRBD1. This CDR3 spans 15 amino acids. Germline V gene sequence: CDR1 ENHRY, CDR2 SYGVKD. V dropped 4 bases and J dropped 2; count of bases not matched to a gene: 5.

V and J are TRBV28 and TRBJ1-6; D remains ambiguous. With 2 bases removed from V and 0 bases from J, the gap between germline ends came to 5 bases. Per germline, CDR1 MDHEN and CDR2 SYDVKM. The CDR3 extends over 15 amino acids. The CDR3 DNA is TGTGCCAGCAGTTTACTTAGCTCCTATAATTCACCCCTCCACTTT. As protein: CASSLLSSYNSPLHF.

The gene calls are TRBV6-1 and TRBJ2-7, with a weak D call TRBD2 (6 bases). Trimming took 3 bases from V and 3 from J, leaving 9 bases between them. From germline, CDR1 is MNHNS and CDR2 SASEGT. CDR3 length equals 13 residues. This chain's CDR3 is CASSDPGLYEQYF. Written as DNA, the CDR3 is TGTGCCAGCAGTGATCCGGGACTCTACGAGCAGTACTTC.

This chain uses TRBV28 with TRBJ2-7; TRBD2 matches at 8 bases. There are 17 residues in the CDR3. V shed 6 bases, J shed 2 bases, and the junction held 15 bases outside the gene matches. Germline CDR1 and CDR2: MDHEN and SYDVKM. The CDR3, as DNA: TGTGCCAGCAGCCCCCCATCCCCGGTAGCGGGACCCTACGAGCAGTACTTC. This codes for CASSPPSPVAGPYEQYF.

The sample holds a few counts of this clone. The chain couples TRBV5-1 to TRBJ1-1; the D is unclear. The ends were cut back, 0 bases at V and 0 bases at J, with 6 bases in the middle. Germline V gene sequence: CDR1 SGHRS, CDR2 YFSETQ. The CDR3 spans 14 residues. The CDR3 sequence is CASSLASMNTEAFF. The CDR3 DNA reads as TGCGCCAGCAGCTTGGCCAGCATGAACACTGAAGCTTTCTTT.

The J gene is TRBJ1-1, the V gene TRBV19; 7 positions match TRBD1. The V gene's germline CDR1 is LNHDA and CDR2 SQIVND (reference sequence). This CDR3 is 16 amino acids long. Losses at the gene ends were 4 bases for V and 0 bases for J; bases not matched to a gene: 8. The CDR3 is CASSRAYGTVNTEAFF. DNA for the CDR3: TGTGCCAGTAGTAGGGCGTACGGGACAGTGAACACTGAAGCTTTCTTT.

CDR3 nucleotides: TGTGCCAGCACCTCCCTTGGACAGGCGAGCTATGGCTACACCTTC. It codes for CASTSLGQASYGYTF. This sequence joins TRBV27 and TRBJ1-2; 7 bases line up with TRBD1. In germline, CDR1 is MNHEY, CDR2 SMNVEV (reference sequence). V lost 7 bases, J lost 4 bases, and 12 bases stayed unmatched. This CDR3 region has 15 residues.

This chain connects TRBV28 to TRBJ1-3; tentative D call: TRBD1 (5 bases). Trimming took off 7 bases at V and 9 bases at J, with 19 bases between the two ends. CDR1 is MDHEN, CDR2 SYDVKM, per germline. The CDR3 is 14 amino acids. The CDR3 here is CASTDHGTHVTIYF. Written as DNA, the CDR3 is TGTGCCAGCACCGACCACGGGACCCATGTCACCATATATTTT.

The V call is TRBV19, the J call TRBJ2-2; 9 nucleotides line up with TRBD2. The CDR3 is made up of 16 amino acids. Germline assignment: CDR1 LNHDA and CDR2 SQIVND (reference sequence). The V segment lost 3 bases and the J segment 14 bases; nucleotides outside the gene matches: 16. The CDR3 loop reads CASSIIPTLAGHGLFF. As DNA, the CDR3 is TGTGCCAGTAGTATTATCCCAACCCTAGCGGGACATGGCCTGTTTTTT.

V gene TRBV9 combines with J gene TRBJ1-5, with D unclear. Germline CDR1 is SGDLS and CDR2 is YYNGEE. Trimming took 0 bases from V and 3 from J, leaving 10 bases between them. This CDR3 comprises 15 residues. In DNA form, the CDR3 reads TGTGCCAGCAGCGTAGGTGGACTGCCCAATCAGCCCCAGCATTTT. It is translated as CASSVGGLPNQPQHF.

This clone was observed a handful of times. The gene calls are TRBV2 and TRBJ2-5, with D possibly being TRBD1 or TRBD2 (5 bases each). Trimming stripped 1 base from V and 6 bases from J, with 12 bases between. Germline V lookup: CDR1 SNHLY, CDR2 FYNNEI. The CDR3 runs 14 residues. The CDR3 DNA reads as TGTGCCAGCAGTGAAGTGGGACCGAGACAGACCCAGTACTTC. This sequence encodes CASSEVGPRQTQYF.

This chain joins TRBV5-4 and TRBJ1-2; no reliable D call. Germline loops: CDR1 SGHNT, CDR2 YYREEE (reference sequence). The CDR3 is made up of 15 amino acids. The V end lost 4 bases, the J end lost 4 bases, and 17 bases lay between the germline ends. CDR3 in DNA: TGTGCCAGCAGCCTAATTGGAGGGTATGGCTATGGCTACACCTTC. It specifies CASSLIGGYGYGYTF.

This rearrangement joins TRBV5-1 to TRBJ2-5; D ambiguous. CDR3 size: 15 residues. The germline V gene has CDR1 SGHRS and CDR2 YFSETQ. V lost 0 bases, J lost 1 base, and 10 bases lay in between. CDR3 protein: CASSLDGVSQETQYF. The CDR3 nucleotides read TGCGCCAGCAGCTTGGATGGTGTATCCCAAGAGACCCAGTACTTC. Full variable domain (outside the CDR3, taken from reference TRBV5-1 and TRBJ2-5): KAGVTQTPRYLIKTRGQQVTLSCSPISGHRSVSWYQQTPGQGLQFLFEYFSETQRNKGNFPGRFSGRQFSNSRSEMNVSTLELGDSALYLCASSLDGVSQETQYFGPGTRLLVL.

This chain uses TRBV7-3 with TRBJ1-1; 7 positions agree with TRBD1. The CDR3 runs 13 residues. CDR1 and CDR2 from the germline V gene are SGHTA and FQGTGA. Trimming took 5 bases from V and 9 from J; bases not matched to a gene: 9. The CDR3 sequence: CASSAPGGQKAFF. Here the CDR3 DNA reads TGTGCCAGCAGCGCCCCAGGGGGGCAGAAAGCTTTCTTT.

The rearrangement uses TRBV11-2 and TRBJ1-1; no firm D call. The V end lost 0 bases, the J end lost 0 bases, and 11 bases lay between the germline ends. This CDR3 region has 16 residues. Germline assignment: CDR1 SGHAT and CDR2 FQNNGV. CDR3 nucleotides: TGTGCCAGCAGCTTAGATCACGGCACTTTGAACACTGAAGCTTTCTTT. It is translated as CASSLDHGTLNTEAFF.

CDR3 nucleotides: TGTGCCAGCACGGAAGGACGGCATAGGAACACCGGGGAGCTGTTTTTT. Translated, it gives CASTEGRHRNTGELFF. V gene TRBV2 combines with J gene TRBJ2-2, with D hard to call. The length of the CDR3 is 16 residues. The V gene lost 7 bases and the J gene lost 1 base, with 16 bases spanning the gap. CDR1 is SNHLY, CDR2 FYNNEI, per germline.

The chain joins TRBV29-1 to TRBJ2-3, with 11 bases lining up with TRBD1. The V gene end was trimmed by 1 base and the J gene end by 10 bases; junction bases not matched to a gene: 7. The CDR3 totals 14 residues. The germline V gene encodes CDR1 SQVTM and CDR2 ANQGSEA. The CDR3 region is CSVEGWDRGSAQYF. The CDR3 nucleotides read TGCAGCGTTGAAGGTTGGGACAGGGGGTCAGCGCAGTATTTT.

CDR3 region: CASSPGLLGGPSYEQYF. The CDR3 DNA follows: TGCGCCAGCAGCCCGGGGCTTTTAGGAGGCCCCTCCTACGAGCAGTACTTC. The chain employs TRBV5-1 and TRBJ2-7, with D perhaps TRBD1 or TRBD2 (5 bases each). Germline lookup yields CDR1 SGHRS and CDR2 YFSETQ. CDR3 length: 17 residues. V was clipped by 4 bases and J by 0 bases, with 20 bases between them.

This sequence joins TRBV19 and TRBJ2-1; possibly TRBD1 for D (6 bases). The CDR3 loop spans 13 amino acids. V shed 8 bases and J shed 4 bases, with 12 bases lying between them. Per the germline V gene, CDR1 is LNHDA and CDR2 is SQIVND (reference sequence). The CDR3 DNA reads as TGTGCCAGTGGACAGAACCGTTACAATGAGCAGTTCTTC. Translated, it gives CASGQNRYNEQFF.

The DNA for the CDR3 is TGTGCCAGCAGTGAAGAGTTAACCGGGACAGAGGCCAATCTAGCCAAAAACATTCAGTACTTC. Translation: CASSEELTGTEANLAKNIQYF. The chain combines TRBV6-1 with TRBJ2-4; 7 bases match TRBD1. The CDR3 runs 21 residues. V lost 1 base and J lost 0; bases outside the gene matches: 18. The germline V gene encodes CDR1 MNHNS and CDR2 SASEGT.

This chain's CDR3 is CASSQTGKGMNTEAFF. DNA for the CDR3: TGCGCCAGCAGCCAGACAGGGAAGGGTATGAACACTGAAGCTTTCTTT. The V gene is TRBV5-1, the J gene TRBJ1-1, with 7 positions matching TRBD1. V lost 4 bases and J lost 0; bases outside the gene matches: 9. The CDR3 is 16 amino acids. Germline lookup yields CDR1 SGHRS and CDR2 YFSETQ.

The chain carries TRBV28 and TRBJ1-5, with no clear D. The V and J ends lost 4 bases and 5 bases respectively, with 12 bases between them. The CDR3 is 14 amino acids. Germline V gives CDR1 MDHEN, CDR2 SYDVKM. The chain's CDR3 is CASSSRQLYQPQHF. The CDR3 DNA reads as TGTGCCAGCAGTTCCCGACAACTATATCAGCCCCAGCATTTT.

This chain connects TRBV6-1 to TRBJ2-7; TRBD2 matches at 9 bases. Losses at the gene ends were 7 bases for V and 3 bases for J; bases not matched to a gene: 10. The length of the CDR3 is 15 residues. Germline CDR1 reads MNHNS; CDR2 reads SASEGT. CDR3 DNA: TGTGCCAGCAATTCCGGGACTAGCATGATCTACGAGCAGTACTTC. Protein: CASNSGTSMIYEQYF.

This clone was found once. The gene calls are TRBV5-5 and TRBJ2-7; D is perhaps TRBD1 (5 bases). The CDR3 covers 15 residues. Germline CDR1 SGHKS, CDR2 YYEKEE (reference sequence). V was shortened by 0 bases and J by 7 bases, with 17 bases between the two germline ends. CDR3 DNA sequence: TGTGCCAGCAGCTTGGCCGGGCAGGGCTTGGGAGAGCAGTACTTC. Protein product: CASSLAGQGLGEQYF.

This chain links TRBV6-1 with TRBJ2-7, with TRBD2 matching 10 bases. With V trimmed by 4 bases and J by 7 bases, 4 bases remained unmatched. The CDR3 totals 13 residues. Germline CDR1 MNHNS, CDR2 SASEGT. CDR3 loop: CASSGEGLAEQYF. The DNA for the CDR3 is TGTGCCAGCAGTGGGGAGGGACTAGCGGAGCAGTACTTC.

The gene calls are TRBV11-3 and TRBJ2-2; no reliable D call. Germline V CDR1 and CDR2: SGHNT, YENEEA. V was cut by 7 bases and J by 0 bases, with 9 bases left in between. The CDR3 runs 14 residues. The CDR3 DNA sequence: TGTGCCAGCACCGCGAGCCCGAACACCGGGGAGCTGTTTTTT. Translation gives CASTASPNTGELFF.

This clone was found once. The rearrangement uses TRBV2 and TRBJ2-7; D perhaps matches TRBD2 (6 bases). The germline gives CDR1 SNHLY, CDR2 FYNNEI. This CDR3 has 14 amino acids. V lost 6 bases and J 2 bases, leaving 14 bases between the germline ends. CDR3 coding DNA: TGTGCCAGCAGCCGGGAGTTCGCTACCTACGAGCAGTACTTC. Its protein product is CASSREFATYEQYF.